A single sample gave rise to the 26 T cell receptor beta chains below, sequenced in a study of blood T cells in healthy people across ages (dated by TCRdb to about 2015). The receptor library was made with 5' RACE. Sequencing used an Illumina HiSeq 2500. A second about 7 to 11 cycle PCR used a sample-barcoded 5' primer and a J-beta primer mix. TCRdb ran its own pipeline on the public reads, namely fastp trimming at Q25 and MiXCR clone calling, and kept in-frame beta chains. Each entry is one CDR3 protein sequence, shown with its most common DNA and genes. The sample table lists under 2 million distinct CDR3 sequences, about 32% of them with a count of one. The ten largest make up about 11% of the sample. Material: blood. The receptors derive from a woman in her 30s in good health.

The chain employs TRBV7-9 and TRBJ1-2; D remains unclear. Per germline, CDR1 SEHNR and CDR2 FQNEAQ (reference sequence). Deletions cut 5 bases from V and 4 bases from J, with 23 bases between. The length of the CDR3 is 17 residues. The CDR3 here is CASSVQSGPWGSYGYTF. In nucleotides, the CDR3 is TGTGCCAGCAGCGTCCAAAGTGGACCCTGGGGTAGCTATGGCTACACCTTC. The variable domain in full, with the rest retrieved from reference TRBV7-9 and TRBJ1-2, is DTGVSQNPRHKITKRGQNVTFRCDPISEHNRLYWYRQTLGQGPEFLTYFQNEAQLEKSRLLSDRFSAERPKGSFSTLEIQRTEQGDSAMYLCASSVQSGPWGSYGYTFGSGTRLTVV.

The CDR3 DNA is TGCGCCAGCAGCCAAGAAGCAGGGATCGGCGAAAAACTGTTTTTT. Its protein is CASSQEAGIGEKLFF. The chain couples TRBV4-1 to TRBJ1-4, with a weak D call TRBD1 (5 bases). Trimming pared 0 bases from V and 8 bases from J, leaving 13 bases between. The CDR3 runs to 15 residues. Germline lookup yields CDR1 MGHRA and CDR2 YSYEKL.

V usage is TRBV28 and J usage is TRBJ1-2, with D possibly TRBD1 on 5 matching bases. CDR1 MDHEN and CDR2 SYDVKM come from the germline V gene. This CDR3 region has 18 residues. V was cut by 5 bases and J by 4 bases, with 26 bases left in between. The CDR3 is CASSASGLTRRDAYGYTF. CDR3 coding DNA: TGTGCCAGCAGTGCATCCGGCCTCACGCGCAGGGATGCCTATGGCTACACCTTC.

About this clonotype: The junction and the germline gene differ at one end; a read error may be behind it. The rearrangement joins TRBV20-1 to TRBJ1-1; tentative D call: TRBD1 (6 bases). Germline V gives CDR1 DFQATT, CDR2 SNEGSKA (reference sequence). This CDR3 spans 14 amino acids. Here the CDR3 reads CSVRDQGRGREAFF. The DNA for the CDR3 is TGCAGTGTTAGAGATCAGGGGCGGGGACGTGAAGCTTTCTTT.

The V call is TRBV20-1, the J call TRBJ1-1; no firm D call. Trimming took 3 bases from V and 1 from J, leaving 12 bases between them. Per the germline V gene, CDR1 is DFQATT and CDR2 is SNEGSKA (reference sequence). The CDR3 loop spans 14 amino acids. CDR3: CSASIRLTNTEAFF. CDR3 nucleotide sequence: TGCAGTGCTAGTATCCGATTAACGAACACTGAAGCTTTCTTT.

Concerning this clonotype itself: The junction shows a germline mismatch at one end, possibly a read error. The rearrangement uses TRBV7-9 and TRBJ1-2, with 9 bases that match TRBD1. The CDR3 contains 14 residues. CDR1 and CDR2 (germline): SEHNR, FQNEAQ (reference sequence). The CDR3 nucleotides read TGTGCCAGCAGCTCCGGACAGGGGAAGGATGGCTGCACCTTC. Translating gives CASSSGQGKDGCTF. The full variable domain, in which reference TRBV7-9 and TRBJ1-2 provide the parts outside the CDR3, is DTGVSQNPRHKITKRGQNVTFRCDPISEHNRLYWYRQTLGQGPEFLTYFQNEAQLEKSRLLSDRFSAERPKGSFSTLEIQRTEQGDSAMYLCASSSGQGKDGCTFGSGTRLTVV.

This clonotype occurred a few times. This chain joins TRBV7-6 and TRBJ2-7; D tentatively reads TRBD1 or TRBD2 (5 bases each). V lost 4 bases, J lost 0 bases, and 13 bases lay in between. Germline values: CDR1 SGHVS, CDR2 FNYEAQ. The CDR3 runs 15 residues. CDR3 amino acids: CASSSGPQGSYEQYF. Written as DNA, the CDR3 is TGTGCCAGCAGCTCGGGACCGCAGGGCTCCTACGAGCAGTACTTC.

The chain is built from TRBV13 and TRBJ2-7; D is uncertain. The CDR3 is 16 amino acids. V lost 5 bases and J 3 bases, leaving 20 bases between the germline ends. Germline assignment: CDR1 PRHDT and CDR2 FYEKMQ (reference sequence). CDR3 loop: CASSPPGWQENYEQYF. The DNA for the CDR3 is TGTGCCAGCAGCCCACCTGGCTGGCAGGAGAACTACGAGCAGTACTTC.

A word on this clonotype: With a much larger clone just one base away, this may be a read error. The chain is built from TRBV2 and TRBJ1-1; TRBD1 might be the D (5 bases). This CDR3 has 11 amino acids. The germline V gene encodes CDR1 SNHLY and CDR2 FYNNEI. The CDR3 DNA is TGTGCTACCAAGAGGGGAACTGAAGCTTTCTTT. Protein product: CATKRGTEAFF.

V and J are TRBV14 and TRBJ2-1; D might be TRBD1 (5 bases). CDR1 is SGHDN and CDR2 is FVKESK in the germline V gene. Deletions cut 2 bases from V and 2 bases from J, with 10 bases between. CDR3 length equals 15 residues. The CDR3 DNA reads as TGTGCCAGCAGCCAACTCCAGGGAACCTACAATGAGCAGTTCTTC. The encoded protein is CASSQLQGTYNEQFF. Combining the CDR3 with reference TRBV14 and TRBJ2-1 gives the whole variable domain EAGVTQFPSHSVIEKGQTVTLRCDPISGHDNLYWYRRVMGKEIKFLLHFVKESKQDESGMPNNRFLAERTGGTYSTLKVQPAELEDSGVYFCASSQLQGTYNEQFFGPGTRLTVL.

V gene TRBV28 combines with J gene TRBJ2-2, with D perhaps matching TRBD2 (5 bases). Germline V gene lookup returns CDR1 MDHEN and CDR2 SYDVKM. V was pared by 7 bases and J by 4 bases, with 22 bases between. CDR3 size: 17 residues. The CDR3 DNA follows: TGTGCCAGCAATAAGGGCCGAGGGCTACAGCTCACCGGGGAGCTGTTTTTT. This gives the protein CASNKGRGLQLTGELFF.

A few counts support this clonotype. This chain joins TRBV6-5 and TRBJ2-1; 7 nucleotides agree with TRBD2. Per germline, CDR1 MNHEY and CDR2 SVGAGI. The CDR3 loop spans 15 amino acids. The V segment lost 10 bases and the J segment 7 bases; nucleotides outside the gene matches: 16. This CDR3 is CATGVGLAAANEQFF. The CDR3 DNA follows: TGTGCCACGGGTGTAGGGCTAGCGGCCGCGAATGAGCAGTTCTTC.

This clonotype was seen repeatedly, ten times or more. The chain uses TRBV27 and TRBJ2-7; TRBD1 agrees at 11 bases. This CDR3 has 14 residues. V lost 4 bases and J lost 5; bases outside the gene matches: 4. Germline V gene lookup returns CDR1 MNHEY and CDR2 SMNVEV (reference sequence). The CDR3 DNA is TGTGCCAGCAGTTCCCGGACAGGGGGCCACGAGCAGTACTTC. As protein: CASSSRTGGHEQYF.

This clonotype was seen at least ten times. The rearrangement links TRBV7-2 to TRBJ2-1; 9 positions agree with TRBD2. The germline CDR1 and CDR2 sequences are SGHTA and FQGNSA. Unmatched junction bases numbered 2, after V lost 2 bases and J lost 6 bases. The CDR3 has 14 amino acids. CDR3: CASSLRAGGNEQFF. The CDR3 nucleotides are TGTGCCAGCAGCTTAAGAGCGGGAGGCAATGAGCAGTTCTTC.

The rearrangement links TRBV24-1 to TRBJ1-5; D might be TRBD1 (6 bases). CDR1 is KGHDR and CDR2 is SFDVKD in the germline V gene. Trimming stripped 3 bases from V and 2 bases from J, with 13 bases between. The CDR3 totals 16 residues. As DNA, the CDR3 is TGTGCCACCAGTGATACAGGGTATTGGGGCAATCAGCCCCAGCATTTT. It yields the protein CATSDTGYWGNQPQHF.

This clonotype was picked up one time. The V gene is TRBV7-2, the J gene TRBJ2-7; a possible D gene is TRBD2 (5 bases). This CDR3 spans 12 amino acids. The germline V gene encodes CDR1 SGHTA and CDR2 FQGNSA. Trimming removed 5 bases at V and 6 bases at J, with 11 bases between. Written as DNA, the CDR3 is TGTGCCAGCAGCCCAAATAGCGCCGAGCAGTACTTC. Its translation: CASSPNSAEQYF.

CDR3 coding DNA: TGCGCCAGCAGCCAACCTGGACAGGGTGTGAAGACCCAGTACTTC. This sequence encodes CASSQPGQGVKTQYF. The J gene is TRBJ2-5, the V gene TRBV4-1, with TRBD1 matching over 8 bases. Germline trimming cut 2 bases from V and 6 bases from J; bases unmatched to any gene: 8. The length of the CDR3 is 15 residues. The germline V gene encodes CDR1 MGHRA and CDR2 YSYEKL.

Written as DNA, the CDR3 is TGTGCCAGCAGTGAAACTCGCGGTGGGGGATTGAATGGCTACACCTTC. It codes for CASSETRGGGLNGYTF. The V gene is TRBV2, the J gene TRBJ1-2, with D perhaps TRBD1 (5 bases). V was pared by 2 bases and J by 6 bases, with 19 bases between. CDR1 and CDR2 (germline): SNHLY, FYNNEI. This CDR3 is 16 amino acids long.

This clonotype was recorded a few times. The chain links TRBV29-1 to TRBJ1-2; D not resolved. The germline CDR1 and CDR2 sequences are SQVTM and ANQGSEA. Trimming took 2 bases from V and 0 from J, leaving 10 bases between them. The CDR3 contains 14 residues. CDR3 nucleotide sequence: TGCAGCGTTGAAATCGCCACCCCTAACTATGGCTACACCTTC. It encodes CSVEIATPNYGYTF.

This clonotype was observed once. The chain carries TRBV3-1 and TRBJ2-3, with TRBD2 matching over 7 bases. The CDR3 runs to 17 residues. J gave up 4 bases and V 4 bases, and 14 bases lay outside the gene matches. Germline V gene data show CDR1 as LGHDT and CDR2 as YNNKEL (reference sequence). The CDR3 loop is CASSPFMSGRGADTQYF. Here the CDR3 DNA reads TGTGCCAGCAGCCCATTCATGAGTGGGAGGGGCGCAGATACGCAGTATTTT.

The chain joins TRBV5-1 to TRBJ2-3; 9 bases are shared with TRBD2. Germline CDR1 and CDR2: SGHRS and YFSETQ. Trimming at V came to 6 bases and at J to 2 bases, leaving 7 bases not matched to a gene. The CDR3 sequence is 15 residues long. CDR3 DNA: TGCGCCAGCAACCCGGGACTAGCAGACACAGATACGCAGTATTTT. Protein sequence: CASNPGLADTDTQYF.

This chain connects TRBV30 to TRBJ2-5; 10 nucleotides align to TRBD1. The V segment lost 4 bases and the J segment 11 bases; nucleotides outside the gene matches: 7. The CDR3 covers 12 residues. Germline CDR1 is GTSNPN and CDR2 is SVGIG (reference sequence). CDR3 protein: CAWTTGGNEQYF. The DNA for the CDR3 is TGTGCCTGGACGACAGGGGGCAATGAGCAGTACTTC.

The J gene is TRBJ2-1, the V gene TRBV11-2, with 12 bases lining up with TRBD2. Germline values: CDR1 SGHAT, CDR2 FQNNGV. The CDR3 is 16 amino acids. Trimming at V came to 5 bases and at J to 7 bases, leaving 9 bases not matched to a gene. For the CDR3, the DNA is TGTGCCAGCAGCCAAAGCAGACTAGCGGGAGAGAATGAGCAGTTCTTC. Protein sequence: CASSQSRLAGENEQFF.

This clonotype occurred a few times. The chain links TRBV28 to TRBJ1-2; 9 bases are a match to TRBD1. The CDR3 runs to 16 residues. CDR1 and CDR2 (germline): MDHEN, SYDVKM. With V trimmed by 6 bases and J by 8 bases, 16 bases remained unmatched. CDR3 region: CASSVPGQGVTKGYTF. CDR3 DNA sequence: TGTGCCAGCAGCGTACCGGGACAGGGTGTCACTAAGGGCTACACCTTC.

In this sample, this clonotype turned up a few times. In DNA, the CDR3 is TGTGCCAGCAGCTGGTGGGACACCTACGAGCAGTACTTC. Translated: CASSWWDTYEQYF. The chain has TRBV11-1 and TRBJ2-7, with D possibly matching TRBD1 (6 bases). The V gene's germline CDR1 is SGHAT and CDR2 FQDESV (reference sequence). Trimming removed 4 bases at V and 2 bases at J, with 9 bases between. The CDR3 spans 13 residues.

The chain employs TRBV5-1 and TRBJ2-4; 9 bases map to TRBD2. The J call is uncertain, as TRBJ2-7 better fits the DNA end. CDR1 is SGHRS and CDR2 is YFSETQ in the germline V gene. The CDR3 extends over 16 amino acids. Here the CDR3 DNA reads TGCGCCAGCAGCTGGGGAATAGCGGGAGTGGACTACGAGCAGTACTTC. Translating it yields CASSWGIAGVDYEQYF.